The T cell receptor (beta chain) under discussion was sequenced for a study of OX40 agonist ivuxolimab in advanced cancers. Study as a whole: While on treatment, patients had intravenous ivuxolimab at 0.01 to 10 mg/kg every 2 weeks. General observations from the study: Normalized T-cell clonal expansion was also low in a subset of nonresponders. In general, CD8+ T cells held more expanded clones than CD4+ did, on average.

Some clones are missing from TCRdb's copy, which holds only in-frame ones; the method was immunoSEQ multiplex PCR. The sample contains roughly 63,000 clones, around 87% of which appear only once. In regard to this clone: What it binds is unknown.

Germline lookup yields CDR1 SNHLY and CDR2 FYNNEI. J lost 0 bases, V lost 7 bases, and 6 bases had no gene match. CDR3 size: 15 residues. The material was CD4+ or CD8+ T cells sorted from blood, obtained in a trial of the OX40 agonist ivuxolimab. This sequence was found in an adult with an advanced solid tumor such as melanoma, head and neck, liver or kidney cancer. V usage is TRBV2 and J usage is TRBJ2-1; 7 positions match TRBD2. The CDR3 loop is CASKVGGSSYNEQFF. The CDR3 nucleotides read TGTGCCAGCAAGGTAGGCGGGAGCTCCTACAATGAGCAGTTCTTC.